Shown below are 27 T cell receptor beta chains from a single sample sequenced in a study of control samples from healthy donors and cancer patients. The table came from immunoSEQ multiplex PCR; TCRdb's copy has only in-frame clones and leaves some out. This sample carries approximately 110,000 clones, over 75% of them seen once, and the ten largest clones take 3.5% to 4.5%. The sequenced sample was blood. The receptors were sampled from a human donor in good health. The donor label of this sample is uncertain.

The chain is built from TRBV19 and TRBJ1-2, with D maybe TRBD1 (6 bases). This CDR3 contains 14 residues. CDR1 and CDR2 (germline): LNHDA, SQIVND (reference sequence). The germline V and J ends were trimmed by 5 bases and 3 bases, with 13 bases remaining between them. CDR3 protein: CASSVGGRHYGYTF. The CDR3 bases are TGTGCCAGTAGTGTTGGGGGGCGTCACTATGGCTACACCTTC.

This chain links TRBV10-3 with TRBJ2-3; TRBD1 matches 9 bases. The V and J ends lost 6 bases and 4 bases, in that order; junction bases with no gene match: 2. Germline V gene lookup returns CDR1 ENHRY and CDR2 SYGVKD. This CDR3 has 13 amino acids. CDR3 residues: CAIRDRGADTQYF. The CDR3 coding sequence is TGTGCCATCAGGGACAGGGGAGCAGATACGCAGTATTTT.

V gene TRBV6-1 combines with J gene TRBJ1-5, with D unclear. V gave up 2 bases and J gave up 2 bases, with 22 bases separating them. CDR1 and CDR2 from the germline V gene are MNHNS and SASEGT. The CDR3 extends over 19 amino acids. The CDR3 sequence: CASSERYGVSDDGNQPQHF. CDR3 nucleotide sequence: TGTGCCAGCAGTGAACGCTATGGGGTGTCCGATGATGGCAATCAGCCCCAGCATTTT.

This clone occurred a few times. The chain carries TRBV4-1 and TRBJ1-4; D call uncertain. V lost 0 bases to trimming and J lost 7 bases, with 12 bases between them. This CDR3 is 15 amino acids long. The V gene's germline CDR1 is MGHRA and CDR2 YSYEKL. CDR3 protein: CASSQDRLTGEKLFF. CDR3 DNA sequence: TGCGCCAGCAGCCAAGATAGGCTTACGGGTGAAAAACTGTTTTTT.

The rearrangement joins TRBV11-2 to TRBJ2-7; 10 bases map to TRBD1. The CDR3 sequence is 15 residues long. Germline loops: CDR1 SGHAT, CDR2 FQNNGV. V trimming: 2 bases; J trimming: 4 bases; junction bases outside the gene matches: 5. CDR3 nucleotides: TGTGCCAGCAGCTTAATTAGACAGGGGGCTTACGAGCAGTACTTC. It translates to CASSLIRQGAYEQYF.

The rearrangement links TRBV10-1 to TRBJ1-5; 8 nucleotides line up with TRBD1. From germline, CDR1 is WNHNN and CDR2 SYGVQD (reference sequence). Unmatched junction bases numbered 10, after V lost 7 bases and J lost 5 bases. The CDR3 sequence is 15 residues long. The CDR3 DNA reads as TGCGCCAGCACCTCCCGGGGACAGGCATATCAGCCCCAGCATTTT. It specifies CASTSRGQAYQPQHF.

The chain uses TRBV28 and TRBJ1-5; unclear D gene. CDR1 is MDHEN and CDR2 is SYDVKM in the germline V gene. This CDR3 contains 15 residues. Between the trimmed V and J ends, which lost 3 bases and 0 bases, there was a span of 9 bases. CDR3 sequence reads: CASSFGGYSNQPQHF. DNA for the CDR3: TGTGCCAGCAGTTTTGGAGGGTATAGCAATCAGCCCCAGCATTTT.

The chain links TRBV3-1 (or the pseudogene TRBV3-2) to TRBJ1-5; 7 nucleotides match TRBD1. V trimming: 4 bases; J trimming: 8 bases; junction bases outside the gene matches: 11. The germline V gene encodes CDR1 LGHDT and CDR2 YNNKEL (reference sequence). The CDR3 is 15 amino acids. Written as DNA, the CDR3 is TGTGCCAGCAGCCGTGGGACAGAGAGTTCCAAGCCCCAGCATTTT. This gives the protein CASSRGTESSKPQHF.

V and J are TRBV12-3 or TRBV12-4 and TRBJ1-1, with D possibly TRBD1 on 5 matching bases. The CDR3 contains 13 residues. V gave up 3 bases and J gave up 8 bases, with 13 bases separating them. The CDR3 reads CASSFDRQREAFF. The CDR3 DNA follows: TGTGCCAGCAGTTTCGACAGACAAAGAGAAGCTTTCTTT.

V is TRBV7-9 and J is TRBJ2-2; D uncertain. This CDR3 is built from 14 residues. V lost 8 bases and J lost 0, with 10 bases in between. CDR1 and CDR2 from the germline V gene are SEHNR and FQNEAQ (reference sequence). CDR3 DNA: TGTGCCAGCCAGGTGGCTTCGAACACCGGGGAGCTGTTTTTT. Its translation: CASQVASNTGELFF.

V gene TRBV7-8 combines with J gene TRBJ2-1; no reliable D call. Germline assignment: CDR1 SGHVS and CDR2 FQNEAQ. This CDR3 region has 12 residues. The germline V and J ends were trimmed by 4 bases and 5 bases, with 6 bases remaining between them. In DNA, the CDR3 is TGTGCCAGCAGCTCTAACAACAATGAGCAGTTCTTC. Residues: CASSSNNNEQFF.

The chain recombines TRBV27 with TRBJ2-7; maybe TRBD1 (6 bases). There are 14 residues in the CDR3. Trimming cost V 6 bases and J 2 bases, with 14 bases left between them. The V gene's germline CDR1 is MNHEY and CDR2 SMNVEV (reference sequence). CDR3 sequence: CASSPYRDTYEQYF. CDR3 bases: TGTGCCAGCAGCCCTTACAGGGATACCTACGAGCAGTACTTC.

The chain employs TRBV6-5 and TRBJ1-1, with D perhaps matching TRBD1 (5 bases). Trimming took off 2 bases at V and 9 bases at J, with 7 bases between the two ends. The CDR3 is 11 residues long. Germline loops: CDR1 MNHEY, CDR2 SVGAGI. In DNA, the CDR3 is TGTGCCAGCAGTTACGGGGGGAAAGCTTTCTTT. Its translation: CASSYGGKAFF.

The rearrangement joins TRBV11-2 to TRBJ2-7; D gene ambiguous. Trimming took 5 bases from V and 3 from J, leaving 5 bases between them. From germline, CDR1 is SGHAT and CDR2 FQNNGV. The CDR3 loop spans 11 amino acids. The DNA of the CDR3 is TGTGCCAGCAGCCCAAACTACGAGCAGTACTTC. Its protein product is CASSPNYEQYF.

This rearrangement joins TRBV5-1 to TRBJ2-7, with 7 positions matching TRBD2. The V and J ends lost 2 bases and 0 bases, in that order; junction bases with no gene match: 5. The CDR3 runs to 15 residues. CDR1 is SGHRS and CDR2 is YFSETQ in the germline V gene. The CDR3: CASSFGGYSSYEQYF. As DNA, the CDR3 is TGCGCCAGCAGCTTCGGGGGGTATAGCTCCTACGAGCAGTACTTC.

Here the CDR3 reads CASREDSYGYTF. The DNA for the CDR3 is TGCGCCAGCAGAGAAGACAGTTATGGCTACACCTTC. The chain combines TRBV5-1 with TRBJ1-2; possible D gene TRBD1, 5 bases. CDR1 is SGHRS and CDR2 is YFSETQ in the germline V gene. This CDR3 is 12 amino acids long. V was cut by 5 bases and J by 5 bases, with 10 bases left in between.

The chain is built from TRBV18 and TRBJ2-7; 13 bases are a match to TRBD2. V shed 3 bases, J shed 2 bases, and the junction held 1 base outside the gene matches. There are 15 residues in the CDR3. Per the germline V gene, CDR1 is KGHSH and CDR2 is LQKENI. The CDR3 region is CASSPTSGGTYEQYF. The CDR3 DNA sequence: TGTGCCAGCTCACCGACTAGCGGGGGGACCTACGAGCAGTACTTC. The variable domain in full, with the rest retrieved from reference TRBV18 and TRBJ2-7, is NAGVMQNPRHLVRRRGQEARLRCSPMKGHSHVYWYRQLPEEGLKFMVYLQKENIIDESGMPKERFSAEFPKEGPSILRIQQVVRGDSAAYFCASSPTSGGTYEQYFGPGTRLTVT.

This chain connects TRBV4-3 to TRBJ2-1; 10 positions agree with TRBD2. Germline V lookup: CDR1 LGHNA, CDR2 YSLEER. This CDR3 has 16 amino acids. The ends lost 6 bases at V and 4 bases at J; junction bases unmatched: 9. CDR3: CASSQSASGGYNEQFF. The CDR3 DNA reads TGCGCCAGCAGTCAAAGCGCTAGCGGGGGTTACAATGAGCAGTTCTTC.

The chain is built from TRBV2 and TRBJ1-6; the D gene is possibly TRBD1 (5 bases). The CDR3 length is 15 residues. Germline V lookup: CDR1 SNHLY, CDR2 FYNNEI. The V gene lost 6 bases and the J gene lost 8 bases, with 17 bases spanning the gap. CDR3 in amino acids: CASRGERFRDSPLHF. For the CDR3, the DNA is TGTGCCAGCAGGGGTGAAAGGTTCAGGGATTCACCCCTCCACTTT.

The chain couples TRBV7-2 to TRBJ1-4, with D perhaps TRBD1 (6 bases). The ends were cut back, 5 bases at V and 8 bases at J, with 15 bases in the middle. The germline V gene has CDR1 SGHTA and CDR2 FQGNSA. The CDR3 is 14 residues long. In DNA, the CDR3 is TGTGCCAGCAGCCCCCAGGGGCCAACCGAAAAACTGTTTTTT. This sequence encodes CASSPQGPTEKLFF.

This rearrangement joins TRBV19 to TRBJ1-2; no clear D. The V and J ends lost 2 bases and 6 bases respectively, with 10 bases between them. The CDR3 runs 13 residues. CDR1 and CDR2 from the germline V gene are LNHDA and SQIVND (reference sequence). CDR3 sequence reads: CASSISLGDGYTF. The CDR3 DNA sequence: TGTGCCAGTAGTATAAGTCTGGGCGATGGCTACACCTTC.

The chain uses TRBV4-1 and TRBJ2-5, with D perhaps matching TRBD2 (5 bases). With 0 bases removed from V and 5 bases from J, the gap between germline ends came to 7 bases. Germline CDR1 and CDR2: MGHRA and YSYEKL. This CDR3 is built from 13 residues. CDR3 nucleotides: TGCGCCAGCAGCCAAGAGCGGAGGGAGACCCAGTACTTC. Translation: CASSQERRETQYF.

This clone was seen a handful of times. The CDR3 region has the DNA TGTGCCAGTAGTATACGGGGGGACGGGGAGCTGTTTTTT. The encoded protein is CASSIRGDGELFF. The rearrangement links TRBV19 to TRBJ2-2; 7 bases fit TRBD2. Germline CDR1 LNHDA, CDR2 SQIVND (reference sequence). CDR3 length: 13 residues. Unmatched junction bases numbered 1, after V lost 2 bases and J lost 7 bases.

The chain employs TRBV28 and TRBJ2-1; tentatively, D is TRBD2 (6 bases). V lost 8 bases and J lost 10, with 12 bases in between. CDR1 and CDR2 (germline): MDHEN, SYDVKM. The CDR3 spans 11 residues. The CDR3 here is CASGGRTEQFF. The CDR3 DNA reads TGTGCCAGCGGGGGGAGAACGGAGCAGTTCTTC. The variable domain in full, completed from reference TRBV28 and TRBJ2-1, reads DVKVTQSSRYLVKRTGEKVFLECVQDMDHENMFWYRQDPGLGLRLIYFSYDVKMKEKGDIPEGYSVSREKKERFSLILESASTNQTSMYLCASGGRTEQFFGPGTRLTVL.

The rearrangement links TRBV4-1 to TRBJ1-5; 7 nucleotides agree with TRBD1. The V and J ends lost 1 base and 7 bases, in that order; junction bases with no gene match: 7. The CDR3 has 15 residues. CDR1 and CDR2 from the germline V gene are MGHRA and YSYEKL. The CDR3 DNA follows: TGCGCCAGCAGCCAAGTGGTCAGGGGGAGACAGCCCCAGCATTTT. This sequence encodes CASSQVVRGRQPQHF.

The V call is TRBV5-4, the J call TRBJ2-2; D gene unclear. The germline gives CDR1 SGHNT, CDR2 YYREEE (reference sequence). V was cut by 3 bases and J by 6 bases, with 6 bases left in between. The CDR3 loop spans 12 amino acids. CDR3 protein: CASSSPPGELFF. In nucleotides, the CDR3 is TGTGCCAGCAGCTCGCCCCCCGGGGAGCTGTTTTTT. The entire variable domain, with the rest obtained from reference TRBV5-4 and TRBJ2-2, is as follows: ETGVTQSPTHLIKTRGQQVTLRCSSQSGHNTVSWYQQALGQGPQFIFQYYREEENGRGNFPPRFSGLQFPNYSSELNVNALELDDSALYLCASSSPPGELFFGEGSRLTVL.

This clone came up once. This chain joins TRBV29-1 and TRBJ2-7; perhaps D is TRBD1 or TRBD2 (6 bases each). The CDR3 covers 11 residues. Trimming left V 5 bases short and J 6 bases short, with 11 bases between. The germline V gene has CDR1 SQVTM and CDR2 ANQGSEA. The CDR3 region has the DNA TGCAGCGTTCACAGGGAGGCCGAGCAGTACTTC. This encodes CSVHREAEQYF.